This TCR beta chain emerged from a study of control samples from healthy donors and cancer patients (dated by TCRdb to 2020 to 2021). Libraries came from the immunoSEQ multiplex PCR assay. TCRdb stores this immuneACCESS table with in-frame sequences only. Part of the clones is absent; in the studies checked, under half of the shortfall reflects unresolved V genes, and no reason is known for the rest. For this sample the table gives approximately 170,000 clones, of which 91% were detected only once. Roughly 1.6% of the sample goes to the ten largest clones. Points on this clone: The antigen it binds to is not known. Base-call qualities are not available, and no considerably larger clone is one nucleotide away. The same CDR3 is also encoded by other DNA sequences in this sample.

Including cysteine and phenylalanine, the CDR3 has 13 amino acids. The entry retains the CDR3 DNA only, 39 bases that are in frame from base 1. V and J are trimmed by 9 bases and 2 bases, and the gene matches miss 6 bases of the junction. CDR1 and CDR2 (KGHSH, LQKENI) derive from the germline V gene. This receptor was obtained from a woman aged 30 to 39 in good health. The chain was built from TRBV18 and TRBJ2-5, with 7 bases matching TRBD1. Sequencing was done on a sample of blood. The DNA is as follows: TGTGCCAGTAGCCCGGGACAGCAAGAGACCCAGTACTTC. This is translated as CASSPGQQETQYF.